The 21 T cell receptor beta chains presented below share a single source sample, sequenced in a study of blood T cell repertoires in COVID-19. Assay: immunoSEQ multiplex PCR; the TCRdb copy retains only in-frame clones and omits some. The sample gives approximately 240,000 clones, around four fifths of which show up once; 4% is in the top ten. The source material was peripheral blood. The source is a man aged 50-60 years with acute or convalescent COVID-19.

The chain is built from TRBV7-3 and TRBJ2-1; 10 bases match TRBD2. The CDR3 extends over 15 amino acids. Germline assignment: CDR1 SGHTA and CDR2 FQGTGA. V was clipped by 5 bases and J by 9 bases; unmatched bases: 10. The CDR3 sequence: CASSPLAGVPVEQFF. For the CDR3, the DNA is TGTGCCAGCAGCCCTCTAGCGGGGGTTCCAGTTGAGCAGTTCTTC.

The chain combines TRBV15 with TRBJ1-1; a weak D match, TRBD1 (5 bases). The CDR3 has 16 amino acids. The germline V gene has CDR1 LNHNV and CDR2 YYDKDF (reference sequence). V lost 1 base, J lost 0 bases, and 12 bases lay in between. Here the CDR3 DNA reads TGTGCCACCAGCAGAGTAACAGGTTTCATGAACACTGAAGCTTTCTTT. Protein sequence: CATSRVTGFMNTEAFF.

The CDR3 here is CASSPWGDTEAFF. The CDR3 nucleotides are TGTGCCAGCAGCCCCTGGGGGGACACTGAAGCTTTCTTT. This sequence joins TRBV6-5 and TRBJ1-1, with D perhaps TRBD1 (5 bases). Trimming shortened V by 6 bases and J by 3 bases, and 11 bases separated the two germline ends. The CDR3 runs to 13 residues. CDR1 and CDR2 from the germline V gene are MNHEY and SVGAGI.

This chain joins TRBV10-2 and TRBJ2-3; 8 positions agree with TRBD2. The CDR3 consists of 15 residues. V dropped 7 bases and J dropped 4; count of bases not matched to a gene: 10. Germline-derived CDR1 and CDR2 are WSHSY and SAAADI. CDR3 amino acids: CASTLAGPTADTQYF. CDR3 in DNA: TGCGCCAGCACTTTAGCGGGACCAACCGCAGATACGCAGTATTTT.

Only one count was recorded for this clone. The chain links TRBV18 to TRBJ1-5; the D is unclear. V was pared by 5 bases and J by 7 bases, with 24 bases between. This CDR3 has 17 residues. From germline, CDR1 is KGHSH and CDR2 LQKENI. CDR3 bases: TGTGCCAGCTCAACAGCAATAGGCGGGTTATCGGGGCAGCCCCAGCATTTT. Its protein product is CASSTAIGGLSGQPQHF.

V usage is TRBV19 and J usage is TRBJ1-1; possible D gene TRBD1, 5 bases. The germline CDR1 and CDR2 sequences are LNHDA and SQIVND (reference sequence). V lost 8 bases and J 4 bases, leaving 11 bases between the germline ends. The CDR3 spans 12 residues. CDR3 sequence reads: CASVWGGTEAFF. The CDR3 nucleotides are TGTGCCAGTGTCTGGGGGGGCACTGAAGCTTTCTTT.

The chain combines TRBV9 with TRBJ1-6; D ambiguous. This CDR3 is 13 amino acids long. Trimming shortened V by 0 bases and J by 7 bases, and 5 bases separated the two germline ends. Germline V gene sequence: CDR1 SGDLS, CDR2 YYNGEE. The CDR3 DNA reads TGTGCCAGCAGCGTAGGTCCGAATTCACCCCTCCACTTT. Translating it yields CASSVGPNSPLHF.

The chain recombines TRBV5-1 with TRBJ2-1, with 7 bases identical to TRBD2. CDR1 SGHRS and CDR2 YFSETQ come from the germline V gene. The length of the CDR3 is 12 residues. The ends lost 2 bases at V and 10 bases at J; junction bases unmatched: 3. CDR3 DNA sequence: TGCGCCAGCAGCTTCAAGCGGGACGAGCAGTTCTTC. Protein product: CASSFKRDEQFF.

The chain recombines TRBV18 with TRBJ1-6; a weak D match, TRBD1 (6 bases). The length of the CDR3 is 15 residues. Trimming shortened V by 3 bases and J by 7 bases, and 13 bases separated the two germline ends. Per the germline V gene, CDR1 is KGHSH and CDR2 is LQKENI. The CDR3 loop reads CASSPRGTNNSPLHF. Written as DNA, the CDR3 is TGTGCCAGCTCACCTCGAGGGACAAACAATTCACCCCTCCACTTT.

In the case of this clone: Other DNA sequences from this sample encode an identical CDR3 as well. The chain carries TRBV19 and TRBJ2-5; possibly TRBD1 for D (5 bases). Germline V gives CDR1 LNHDA, CDR2 SQIVND (reference sequence). The CDR3 runs to 14 residues. V was cut by 3 bases and J by 5 bases, with 13 bases left in between. CDR3 sequence reads: CASSITGSGETQYF. The CDR3 DNA is TGTGCCAGTAGTATTACGGGTTCAGGGGAGACCCAGTACTTC.

The CDR3 region is CASSAQPYRGNQPQHF. CDR3 in DNA: TGTGCCAGCAGTGCCCAACCTTACAGGGGGAATCAGCCCCAGCATTTT. The rearrangement joins TRBV6-1 to TRBJ1-5; 8 positions agree with TRBD1. Germline assignment: CDR1 MNHNS and CDR2 SASEGT. V gave up 4 bases and J gave up 4 bases; unmatched junction bases: 9. CDR3 length: 16 residues.

This chain connects TRBV9 to TRBJ2-3, with TRBD1 as a possible D gene (6 bases). CDR1 and CDR2 (germline): SGDLS, YYNGEE. This CDR3 is 16 amino acids long. V was pared by 0 bases and J by 1 base, with 12 bases between. The CDR3 nucleotides read TGTGCCAGCAGCGTAGTACTGGGGGCTGGCACAGATACGCAGTATTTT. Its protein is CASSVVLGAGTDTQYF. The full variable domain, in which reference TRBV9 and TRBJ2-3 provide the parts outside the CDR3, is DSGVTQTPKHLITATGQRVTLRCSPRSGDLSVYWYQQSLDQGLQFLIQYYNGEERAKGNILERFSAQQFPDLHSELNLSSLELGDSALYFCASSVVLGAGTDTQYFGPGTRLTVL.

The rearrangement uses TRBV5-1 and TRBJ1-5, with 10 bases identical to TRBD1. This CDR3 contains 15 residues. Unmatched junction bases numbered 5, after V lost 2 bases and J lost 6 bases. CDR1 is SGHRS, CDR2 YFSETQ, per germline. CDR3 coding DNA: TGCGCCAGCAGCTTCGGGACAGGGGCTCGTCAGCCCCAGCATTTT. It is translated as CASSFGTGARQPQHF.

In this sample, this clone turned up many times. This chain joins TRBV4-1 and TRBJ1-2; TRBD1 matches 7 bases. From germline, CDR1 is MGHRA and CDR2 YSYEKL. This CDR3 has 17 amino acids. J was trimmed by 2 bases and V by 0 bases; bases with no gene match: 9. CDR3 residues: CASSQDQGQRRNYGYTF. In nucleotides, the CDR3 is TGCGCCAGCAGCCAAGACCAGGGACAGCGACGAAACTATGGCTACACCTTC.

V is TRBV9 and J is TRBJ2-1, with TRBD2 matching over 8 bases. The CDR3 spans 14 residues. V lost 4 bases and J lost 5; bases outside the gene matches: 5. CDR1 is SGDLS and CDR2 is YYNGEE in the germline V gene. This chain's CDR3 is CASSKAGVNNEQFF. In DNA form, the CDR3 reads TGTGCCAGCAGCAAAGCGGGAGTGAACAATGAGCAGTTCTTC. The full variable domain, rest sourced from reference TRBV9 and TRBJ2-1, is DSGVTQTPKHLITATGQRVTLRCSPRSGDLSVYWYQQSLDQGLQFLIQYYNGEERAKGNILERFSAQQFPDLHSELNLSSLELGDSALYFCASSKAGVNNEQFFGPGTRLTVL.

In this sample, this clone turned up once. This chain links TRBV6-1 with TRBJ1-1; a weak D match, TRBD1 (5 bases). Per germline, CDR1 MNHNS and CDR2 SASEGT. This CDR3 region has 14 residues. Trimming stripped 1 base from V and 1 base from J, with 7 bases between. The chain's CDR3 is CASSEGGENTEAFF. The CDR3 bases are TGTGCCAGCAGTGAAGGGGGGGAGAACACTGAAGCTTTCTTT.

The gene calls are TRBV3-1 (or the pseudogene TRBV3-2) and TRBJ2-7, with 10 bases that match TRBD1. J gave up 0 bases and V 4 bases, and 9 bases lay outside the gene matches. Germline V gives CDR1 LGHDT, CDR2 YNNKEL (reference sequence). This CDR3 comprises 17 residues. CDR3 coding DNA: TGTGCCAGCAGCCGTTTCTCCGGGACAGGGGTCTCCTACGAGCAGTACTTC. Protein product: CASSRFSGTGVSYEQYF.

The CDR3 loop reads CASRSGSAYSEQYF. The CDR3 coding sequence is TGTGCCAGCAGGAGCGGGAGCGCTTACTCCGAGCAGTACTTC. The chain is built from TRBV28 and TRBJ2-7; 8 bases match TRBD2. The CDR3 sequence is 14 residues long. Looked up from germline, CDR1 is MDHEN and CDR2 is SYDVKM. V trimming: 6 bases; J trimming: 6 bases; junction bases outside the gene matches: 10.

This rearrangement joins TRBV29-1 to TRBJ2-7; 12 nucleotides agree with TRBD2. Germline values: CDR1 SQVTM, CDR2 ANQGSEA. CDR3 length: 16 residues. Trimming took 7 bases from V and 3 from J; bases not matched to a gene: 13. The CDR3: CSARGGPGLAGYEQYF. The CDR3 coding sequence is TGCAGCGCTCGGGGAGGGCCGGGACTAGCGGGCTACGAGCAGTACTTC.

As DNA, the CDR3 is TGTGCCAGCAGTTACTCGATTCAGGGAATAATTGAAGCTTTCTTT. It is translated as CASSYSIQGIIEAFF. The V call is TRBV6-5, the J call TRBJ1-1, with D maybe TRBD1 (5 bases). Deletions cut 0 bases from V and 7 bases from J, with 15 bases between. CDR3 length: 15 amino acids. Per germline, CDR1 MNHEY and CDR2 SVGAGI.

V is TRBV27 and J is TRBJ1-5; 7 bases line up with TRBD1. Germline values: CDR1 MNHEY, CDR2 SMNVEV (reference sequence). The CDR3 runs 20 residues. V shed 4 bases, J shed 0 bases, and the junction held 18 bases outside the gene matches. The CDR3 sequence: CASSSHRGKGAHYSNQPQHF. CDR3 DNA: TGTGCCAGCAGTTCGCATAGGGGTAAGGGGGCCCATTATAGCAATCAGCCCCAGCATTTT.